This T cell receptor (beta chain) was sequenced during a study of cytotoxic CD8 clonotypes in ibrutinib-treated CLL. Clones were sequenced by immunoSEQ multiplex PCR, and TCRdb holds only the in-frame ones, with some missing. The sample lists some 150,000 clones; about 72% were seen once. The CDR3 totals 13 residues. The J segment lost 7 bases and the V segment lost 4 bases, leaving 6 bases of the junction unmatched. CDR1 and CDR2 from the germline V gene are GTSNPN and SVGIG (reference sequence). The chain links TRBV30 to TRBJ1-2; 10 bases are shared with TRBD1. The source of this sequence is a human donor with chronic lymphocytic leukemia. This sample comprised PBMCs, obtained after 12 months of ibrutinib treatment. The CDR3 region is CAWTMTGGFGYTF. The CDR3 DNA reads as TGTGCCTGGACCATGACAGGGGGCTTTGGCTACACCTTC.